This TCR beta chain derives from a study of blood T cell repertoires in COVID-19. At the level of the study: There were acute and convalescent COVID-19 samples, and they came from the United States, Italy and Spain. T cells, B-cell-depleted T cells, or PBMCs supplied cDNA or gDNA.

Per the original data handling: Estimates of nucleated cell counts were drawn from the amplification of reference gene primers. Repertoires were generated with immunoSEQ multiplex PCR, while TCRdb's copy carries only in-frame clones and drops some. V, J and clone size were drawn from that table, and D and trimming were deduced from the DNA. The repertoire holds about 300,000 clones, with 85% as singletons. V was clipped by 5 bases and J by 2 bases, with 16 bases between them. The CDR3 has 15 residues. Germline V CDR1 and CDR2: LGHDT, YNNKEL (reference sequence). The chain uses TRBV3-1 (or the pseudogene TRBV3-2) and TRBJ2-7; no clear D gene. This receptor was obtained from a human donor in a cohort sampled during active COVID-19. Sample: peripheral blood. The CDR3 DNA follows: TGTGCCAGCAGCAAACTCCAGACAAGTCCCTACGAGCAGTACTTC. Translating gives CASSKLQTSPYEQYF.